A single T cell receptor beta chain is shown here with its context. V was clipped by 0 bases and J by 2 bases; unmatched bases: 5. This CDR3 is 17 amino acids long. Germline CDR1 LNHDA, CDR2 SQIVND (reference sequence). This sample is drawn from a study of chemoradiotherapy in HPV16-positive cancers. Sequencing used immunoSEQ multiplex PCR; TCRdb keeps in-frame clones, though not all of them. The sample lists about 53,000 clones, about 92% occurring once. This receptor was taken from a human donor with HPV-associated anogenital cancer. The sample was blood, taken from a patient who underwent chemoradiotherapy. The chain is built from TRBV19 and TRBJ2-1; 9 bases are shared with TRBD2. The CDR3 sequence: CASSIERGGMTYNEQFF. The CDR3, as DNA: TGTGCCAGTAGTATAGAGCGGGGGGGAATGACCTACAATGAGCAGTTCTTC.